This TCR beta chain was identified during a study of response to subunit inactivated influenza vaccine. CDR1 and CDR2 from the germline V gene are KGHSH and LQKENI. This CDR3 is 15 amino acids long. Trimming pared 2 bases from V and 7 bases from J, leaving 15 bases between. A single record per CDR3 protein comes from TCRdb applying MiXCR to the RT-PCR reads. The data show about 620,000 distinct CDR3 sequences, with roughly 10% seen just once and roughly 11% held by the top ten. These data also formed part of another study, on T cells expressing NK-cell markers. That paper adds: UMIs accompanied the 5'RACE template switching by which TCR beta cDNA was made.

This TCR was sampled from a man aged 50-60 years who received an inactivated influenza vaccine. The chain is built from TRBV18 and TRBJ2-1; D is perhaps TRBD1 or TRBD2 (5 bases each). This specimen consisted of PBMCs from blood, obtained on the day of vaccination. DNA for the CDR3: TGTGCCAGCTCACCAATAACGGGGCTCGGGAATGAGCAGTTCTTC. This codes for CASSPITGLGNEQFF.